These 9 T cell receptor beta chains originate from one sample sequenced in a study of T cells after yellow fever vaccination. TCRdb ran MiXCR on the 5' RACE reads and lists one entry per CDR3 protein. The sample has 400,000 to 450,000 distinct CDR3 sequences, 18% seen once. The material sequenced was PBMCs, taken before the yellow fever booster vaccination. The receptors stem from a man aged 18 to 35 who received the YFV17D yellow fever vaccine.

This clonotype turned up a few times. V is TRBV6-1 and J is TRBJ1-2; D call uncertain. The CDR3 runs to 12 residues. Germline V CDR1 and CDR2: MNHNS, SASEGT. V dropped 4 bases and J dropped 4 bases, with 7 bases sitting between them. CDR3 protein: CASSGTFYGYTF. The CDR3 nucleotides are TGTGCCAGCAGTGGGACCTTCTATGGCTACACCTTC.

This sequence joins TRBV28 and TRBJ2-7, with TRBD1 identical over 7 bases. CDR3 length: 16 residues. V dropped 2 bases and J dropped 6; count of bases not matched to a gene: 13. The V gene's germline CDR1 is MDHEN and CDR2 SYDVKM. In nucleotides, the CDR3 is TGTGCCAGCAGTTTAGGGGGACAGATGGTGTTCGGCGAGCAGTACGTC. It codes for CASSLGGQMVFGEQYV.

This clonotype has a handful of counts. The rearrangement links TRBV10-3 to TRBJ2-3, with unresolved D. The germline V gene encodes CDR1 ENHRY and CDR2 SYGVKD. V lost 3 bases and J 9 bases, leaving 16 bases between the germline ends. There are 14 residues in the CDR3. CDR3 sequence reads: CAISDVVGGATQYF. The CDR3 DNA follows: TGTGCCATCAGTGACGTGGTTGGTGGTGCGACGCAGTATTTT.

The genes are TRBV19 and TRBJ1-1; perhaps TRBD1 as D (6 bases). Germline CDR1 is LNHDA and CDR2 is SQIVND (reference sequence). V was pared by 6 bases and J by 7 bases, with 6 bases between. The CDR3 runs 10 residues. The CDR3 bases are TGTGCCAGTAGGGACAGTGAAGCTTTCTTT. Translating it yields CASRDSEAFF.

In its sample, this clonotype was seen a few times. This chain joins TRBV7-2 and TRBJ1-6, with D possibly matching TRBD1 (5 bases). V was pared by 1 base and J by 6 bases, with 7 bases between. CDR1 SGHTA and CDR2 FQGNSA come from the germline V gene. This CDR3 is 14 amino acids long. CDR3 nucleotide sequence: TGTGCCAGCAGCTTAGACGACAGTAATTCACCCCTCCACTTT. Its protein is CASSLDDSNSPLHF.

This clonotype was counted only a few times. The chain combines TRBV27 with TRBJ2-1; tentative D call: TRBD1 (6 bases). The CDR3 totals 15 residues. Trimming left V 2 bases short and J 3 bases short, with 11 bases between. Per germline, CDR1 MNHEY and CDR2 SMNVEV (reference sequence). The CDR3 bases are TGTGCCAGCAGTTTACAGGGGTTCGACTACAATGAGCAGTTCTTC. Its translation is CASSLQGFDYNEQFF.

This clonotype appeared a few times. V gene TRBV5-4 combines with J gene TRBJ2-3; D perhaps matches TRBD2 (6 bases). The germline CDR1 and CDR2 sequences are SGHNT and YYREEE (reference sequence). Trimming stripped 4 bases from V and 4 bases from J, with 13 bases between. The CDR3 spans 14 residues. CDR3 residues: CASSEIAGSDTQYF. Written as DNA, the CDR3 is TGTGCCAGCAGCGAAATCGCGGGGTCAGATACGCAGTATTTT.

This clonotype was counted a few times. The CDR3 reads CASSPPGLPAASTDTQYF. DNA of the CDR3: TGTGCCAGCTCACCACCGGGCTTGCCTGCAGCTAGCACAGATACGCAGTATTTT. The chain recombines TRBV18 with TRBJ2-3; D is unclear. The CDR3 has 18 residues. CDR1 KGHSH and CDR2 LQKENI come from the germline V gene. Between the trimmed V and J ends, which lost 0 bases and 0 bases, there was a span of 16 bases. The entire variable domain, with the rest obtained from reference TRBV18 and TRBJ2-3, is as follows: NAGVMQNPRHLVRRRGQEARLRCSPMKGHSHVYWYRQLPEEGLKFMVYLQKENIIDESGMPKERFSAEFPKEGPSILRIQQVVRGDSAAYFCASSPPGLPAASTDTQYFGPGTRLTVL.

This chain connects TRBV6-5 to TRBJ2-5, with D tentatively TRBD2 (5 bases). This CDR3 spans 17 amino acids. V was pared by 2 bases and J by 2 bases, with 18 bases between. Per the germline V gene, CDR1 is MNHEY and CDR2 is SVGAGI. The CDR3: CASSYGSRTWEQETQYF. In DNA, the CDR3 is TGTGCCAGCAGTTACGGGTCCCGAACTTGGGAGCAAGAGACCCAGTACTTC.